This T cell receptor beta chain is drawn from a study of Ad26.COV2.S vaccination and SARS-CoV-2 variants. General observations from the study: In TCR breadth and depth analyses, total T cell responses may have been underestimated. Vaccinated individuals (as opposed to placebo recipients) had higher spike-specific TCR breadth.

The assay was immunoSEQ multiplex PCR, and TCRdb's table has in-frame clones only and misses some. The sample lists some 290,000 clones; around four fifths were seen once. Of note for this clone: Its matching antigen is unknown.

V lost 1 base and J 3 bases, leaving 16 bases between the germline ends. The CDR3 loop spans 16 amino acids. Germline assignment: CDR1 MGHRA and CDR2 YSYEKL. Treatment denoted: around 19 received Ad26.COV2.S at low or high dose, single or two shots; a few received placebo; per-sample allocation not given. After the first vaccine or placebo injection, samples were drawn on day 63. Boston supplied an adult donor aged 18-55 years. The study used a vaccine consisting of an Ad26 vector that expressed Wuhan-strain SARS-CoV-2 spike. The sequence came from a person between 18 and 59 years old who received the Ad26.COV2.S COVID-19 vaccine or a placebo. The chain recombines TRBV4-1 with TRBJ2-7; a weak D match, TRBD1 (6 bases). Sequencing was performed on peripheral blood, taken in a trial of Ad26.COV2.S vaccine versus placebo. The DNA for the CDR3 is TGCGCCAGCAGCCAAGTCCCCGGGCAGGGGTACTACGAGCAGTACTTC. This encodes CASSQVPGQGYYEQYF.